The 28 T cell receptor beta chains below all came from one sample that was sequenced in a study (dated by TCRdb to between 2015 and 2016). Libraries were built with 5' RACE. Sequencing was performed on an Illumina MiSeq. TCRdb trimmed the raw reads at Q25, called clones with MiXCR and kept productive beta chains. Identical CDR3 protein sequences are pooled into one entry, listed with their most common genes and DNA. Counted in this sample were around 5,900 distinct CDR3 sequences; under 75% of them appeared once. 3.9% of the sample is taken by the ten largest. The sequencing sample was made of memory CD4+ T cells sorted from a lymph node. Reading the label with the study, this specimen's cell subset or site is: memory CD4+ T cells, CD4+CD45RO+CD25-. The source of these receptors is a female donor with breast cancer.

This clonotype was seen a single time. The gene calls are TRBV20-1 and TRBJ1-2; the D gene is possibly TRBD1 (6 bases). The CDR3 runs to 14 residues. Deletions cut 4 bases from V and 2 bases from J, with 14 bases between. Per the germline V gene, CDR1 is DFQATT and CDR2 is SNEGSKA (reference sequence). The CDR3 sequence: CSATGTLANYGYTF. In DNA form, the CDR3 reads TGCAGTGCTACCGGGACACTGGCCAACTATGGCTACACCTTC.

The J gene is TRBJ1-5, the V gene TRBV4-2; the match to TRBD1 covers 9 bases. Unmatched junction bases numbered 17, after V lost 1 base and J lost 7 bases. CDR1 and CDR2 from the germline V gene are LGHNA and YNFKEQ. The CDR3 extends over 19 amino acids. CDR3 residues: CASSQAFGQGTGSSQPQHF. In DNA form, the CDR3 reads TGTGCCAGCAGCCAAGCGTTTGGACAGGGGACCGGTTCGTCCCAGCCCCAGCATTTT.

Notes on this clonotype: Without the conserved terminal phenylalanine or tryptophan, this CDR3 likely stems from a read error. V is TRBV11-3 and J is TRBJ1-1; 8 positions agree with TRBD1. V gave up 2 bases and J gave up 4 bases; unmatched junction bases: 12. The germline V gene has CDR1 SGHNT and CDR2 YENEEA. This CDR3 has 17 residues. DNA for the CDR3: TGTGCCAGCAGCTTACCAGGGGGCGCGCAATATGGCACTGAAGCTTTCTCT. Protein product: CASSLPGGAQYGTEAFS.

This sequence joins TRBV20-1 and TRBJ1-2, with D uncertain. CDR3 size: 11 residues. Trimming shortened V by 2 bases and J by 6 bases, and 7 bases separated the two germline ends. Looked up from germline, CDR1 is DFQATT and CDR2 is SNEGSKA (reference sequence). The CDR3 bases are TGCAGTGCTAGAAAGTCGGATGGCTACACCTTC. Its protein product is CSARKSDGYTF.

J is TRBJ1-1 and V is TRBV24-1; no reliable D call. This CDR3 spans 12 amino acids. V was clipped by 9 bases and J by 4 bases, with 11 bases between them. In germline, CDR1 is KGHDR, CDR2 SFDVKD. CDR3 sequence reads: CATRGGSTEAFF. The CDR3 nucleotides read TGTGCCACCCGGGGAGGGAGCACTGAAGCTTTCTTT.

The chain couples TRBV20-1 to TRBJ1-1; TRBD1 might be the D (5 bases). From germline, CDR1 is DFQATT and CDR2 SNEGSKA (reference sequence). The CDR3 has 13 amino acids. The germline V and J ends were trimmed by 5 bases and 2 bases, with 12 bases remaining between them. The CDR3 sequence is CSAGGTVNTEAFF. CDR3 sequence (DNA): TGCAGTGCTGGGGGAACAGTCAACACTGAAGCTTTCTTT.

V and J are TRBV20-1 and TRBJ1-2; 7 nucleotides line up with TRBD1. V shed 3 bases and J 4 bases; nucleotides not matched to a gene: 11. This CDR3 has 15 amino acids. The germline CDR1 and CDR2 sequences are DFQATT and SNEGSKA (reference sequence). The CDR3 nucleotides are TGCAGTGCTAGTGATCTCGGCAGGGGGATCTATGGCTACACCTTC. This translates into CSASDLGRGIYGYTF.

The CDR3 spells CSVVGQGAMGYTF. CDR3 coding DNA: TGCAGCGTCGTCGGACAGGGGGCGATGGGCTACACCTTC. The chain recombines TRBV29-1 with TRBJ1-2; TRBD1 matches 11 bases. The trim removed 6 bases at V and 8 bases at J, leaving 8 bases unmatched. The CDR3 runs to 13 residues. CDR1 is SQVTM, CDR2 ANQGSEA, per germline.

The chain combines TRBV2 with TRBJ1-6, with 9 bases aligning to TRBD1. V was pared by 4 bases and J by 9 bases, with 7 bases of the junction left unmatched. Germline CDR1 is SNHLY and CDR2 is FYNNEI. This CDR3 is 15 amino acids long. CDR3 in amino acids: CASSGQGEGFSPLHF. CDR3 in DNA: TGTGCCAGCAGTGGACAGGGGGAAGGGTTTTCACCCCTCCACTTT.

The V and J genes are TRBV29-1 and TRBJ1-1; 8 bases are shared with TRBD1. CDR1 is SQVTM and CDR2 is ANQGSEA in the germline V gene. Trimming at V came to 4 bases and at J to 11 bases, leaving 6 bases not matched to a gene. The CDR3 is 11 residues long. The CDR3 region has the DNA TGCAGCGTTGGGACAGGGTTTTTGGCTTTCTTT. Protein product: CSVGTGFLAFF.

This rearrangement joins TRBV5-1 to TRBJ1-1; D call uncertain. Germline CDR1 is SGHRS and CDR2 is YFSETQ. The CDR3 is 13 residues long. V lost 4 bases, J lost 2 bases, and 9 bases lay in between. The CDR3 is CASSARKNTEAFF. DNA for the CDR3: TGCGCCAGCAGCGCTCGCAAAAACACTGAAGCTTTCTTT.

This chain joins TRBV7-9 and TRBJ1-1; 8 nucleotides agree with TRBD1. V lost 5 bases and J lost 0; bases outside the gene matches: 5. The germline CDR1 and CDR2 sequences are SEHNR and FQNEAQ (reference sequence). There are 15 residues in the CDR3. CDR3 sequence (DNA): TGTGCCAGCAGCCTAACAGGGGGGGTGAACACTGAAGCTTTCTTT. This codes for CASSLTGGVNTEAFF.

In this sample, this clonotype turned up a few times. The chain combines TRBV7-3 with TRBJ2-3; D not certain. V was clipped by 5 bases and J by 1 base, with 10 bases between them. The CDR3 loop spans 14 amino acids. Germline V CDR1 and CDR2: SGHTA, FQGTGA. CDR3 loop: CASSPPGRTDTQYF. CDR3 DNA: TGTGCCAGCAGCCCCCCGGGCCGCACAGATACGCAGTATTTT.

This chain joins TRBV20-1 and TRBJ1-2; 7 nucleotides match TRBD1. The CDR3 contains 13 residues. Germline CDR1 DFQATT, CDR2 SNEGSKA (reference sequence). The V segment lost 3 bases and the J segment 3 bases; nucleotides outside the gene matches: 4. The DNA for the CDR3 is TGCAGTGCTAGGACAGGGCTTGACTATGGCTACACCTTC. This gives the protein CSARTGLDYGYTF.

The rearrangement joins TRBV10-3 to TRBJ2-7, with D maybe TRBD1 (6 bases). The CDR3 length is 12 residues. CDR1 ENHRY and CDR2 SYGVKD come from the germline V gene. V was pared by 8 bases and J by 3 bases, with 11 bases between. The CDR3 sequence is CAIGQTGYEQYF. The DNA of the CDR3 is TGTGCCATCGGACAGACAGGCTACGAGCAGTACTTC.

J is TRBJ1-1 and V is TRBV2, with D unclear. The ends were cut back, 5 bases at V and 4 bases at J, with 8 bases in the middle. From germline, CDR1 is SNHLY and CDR2 FYNNEI. This CDR3 is 12 amino acids long. The CDR3: CASSPQSTEAFF. The CDR3 DNA follows: TGTGCCAGCAGTCCACAGAGCACTGAAGCTTTCTTT.

The chain links TRBV2 to TRBJ2-7; unclear D gene. Germline CDR1 and CDR2: SNHLY and FYNNEI. CDR3 length: 11 residues. V was cut by 6 bases and J by 3 bases, with 6 bases left in between. Here the CDR3 reads CASRNYYEQYF. The CDR3, as DNA: TGTGCCAGCAGGAATTACTACGAGCAGTACTTC.

The chain is built from TRBV20-1 and TRBJ2-5; tentative D call: TRBD2 (5 bases). The CDR3 has 11 amino acids. The V end lost 6 bases, the J end lost 6 bases, and 11 bases lay between the germline ends. CDR1 and CDR2 (germline): DFQATT, SNEGSKA (reference sequence). The CDR3 reads CSAQRGQTQYF. The DNA of the CDR3 is TGCAGTGCCCAAAGAGGGCAGACCCAGTACTTC.

The V call is TRBV10-2, the J call TRBJ1-5, with 7 bases lining up with TRBD1. Losses at the gene ends were 6 bases for V and 5 bases for J; bases not matched to a gene: 1. Germline V CDR1 and CDR2: WSHSY, SAAADI. CDR3 size: 12 residues. The CDR3 nucleotides read TGCGCCAGCAGCAGGGGGGATCAGCCCCAGCATTTT. The encoded protein is CASSRGDQPQHF.

The chain employs TRBV7-2 and TRBJ2-7; D ambiguous. Germline V lookup: CDR1 SGHTA, CDR2 FQGNSA. Trimming removed 1 base at V and 3 bases at J, with 13 bases between. The length of the CDR3 is 15 residues. The CDR3 reads CASSLGVVLNYEQYF. The CDR3 DNA reads TGTGCCAGCAGCTTAGGGGTGGTTCTGAACTACGAGCAGTACTTC. Full variable domain (remainder filled in from reference TRBV7-2 and TRBJ2-7): GAGVSQSPSNKVTEKGKDVELRCDPISGHTALYWYRQSLGQGLEFLIYFQGNSAPDKSGLPSDRFSAERTGGSVSTLTIQRTQQEDSAVYLCASSLGVVLNYEQYFGPGTRLTVT.

As for this clonotype: One end of the junction varies from germline; a read error may be responsible. This chain uses TRBV18 with TRBJ1-1; no clear D gene. The germline V gene has CDR1 KGHSH and CDR2 LQKENI. There are 13 residues in the CDR3. The CDR3: CASSFEMNTEAFF. Written as DNA, the CDR3 is TGCGCCAGCAGCTTTGAAATGAACACTGAAGCTTTCTTT.

Concerning this clonotype itself: At one end the junction does not follow the germline gene, possibly because of a read error. The chain carries TRBV6-5 and TRBJ2-1; the match to TRBD2 covers 9 bases. Germline values: CDR1 MNHEY, CDR2 SVGAGI. The CDR3 is 16 residues long. The CDR3 is CASSYSTASGADGLVF. For the CDR3, the DNA is TGTGCCAGCAGTTACTCGACGGCTAGCGGGGCCGACGGTTTGGTCTTC.

The genes are TRBV20-1 and TRBJ2-1; 8 nucleotides align to TRBD2. Losses at the gene ends were 6 bases for V and 7 bases for J; bases not matched to a gene: 14. The CDR3 loop spans 15 amino acids. The germline V gene encodes CDR1 DFQATT and CDR2 SNEGSKA (reference sequence). The chain's CDR3 is CSARKTSGGWNEQFF. As DNA, the CDR3 is TGCAGTGCCAGGAAAACTAGCGGAGGGTGGAATGAGCAGTTCTTC.

The gene calls are TRBV6-2 or TRBV6-3 and TRBJ2-5, with D possibly matching TRBD1 (6 bases). The CDR3 has 14 amino acids. Germline values: CDR1 MNHEY, CDR2 SVGEGT. V gave up 0 bases and J gave up 5 bases, with 10 bases separating them. The CDR3 reads CASSYSRGMETQYF. The CDR3, as DNA: TGTGCCAGCAGTTACTCAAGGGGGATGGAGACCCAGTACTTC.

The rearrangement links TRBV29-1 to TRBJ2-1; a possible D gene is TRBD2 (6 bases). The CDR3 totals 13 residues. Trimming pared 1 base from V and 7 bases from J, leaving 11 bases between. CDR1 is SQVTM and CDR2 is ANQGSEA in the germline V gene. CDR3: CSVEGWEANEQFF. The CDR3 coding sequence is TGCAGCGTTGAAGGGTGGGAGGCGAATGAGCAGTTCTTC.

This chain joins TRBV6-9 and TRBJ2-7; 9 bases agree with TRBD2. The V segment lost 5 bases and the J segment 2 bases; nucleotides outside the gene matches: 13. This CDR3 comprises 17 residues. Germline V lookup: CDR1 MNHGY, CDR2 SVAAGI. The CDR3 sequence is CASSLTTSGAFPYEQYF. Written as DNA, the CDR3 is TGTGCCAGCAGTCTAACGACTAGCGGAGCCTTCCCCTACGAGCAGTACTTC.

The chain has TRBV5-6 and TRBJ2-3, with D possibly matching TRBD2 (5 bases). The CDR3 has 16 amino acids. V was shortened by 4 bases and J by 4 bases, with 19 bases between the two germline ends. Germline V gene lookup returns CDR1 SGHDT and CDR2 YYEEEE. The CDR3 region has the DNA TGTGCCAGCAGCCCGTTGGTACCTTTGAGGGCAGATACGCAGTATTTT. This encodes CASSPLVPLRADTQYF.

The chain employs TRBV20-1 and TRBJ2-5; 8 bases fit TRBD1. V lost 0 bases to trimming and J lost 7 bases; unmatched junction nucleotides: 10. This CDR3 spans 15 amino acids. Germline V gene lookup returns CDR1 DFQATT and CDR2 SNEGSKA (reference sequence). The CDR3 region is CSAREESRGPGTQYF. The DNA of the CDR3 is TGCAGTGCTAGAGAGGAAAGCAGGGGGCCAGGGACCCAGTACTTC.